The source of this TCR beta chain is a study of cytomegalovirus exposure and HLA in healthy donors. General study points: The study dropped some indistinguishable V segments, TRBV6-2 and TRBV6-3 among them.

Concerning this clone itself: Antigen: not known.

Trimming pared 4 bases from V and 2 bases from J, leaving 14 bases between. Germline V gene sequence: CDR1 SGHTA, CDR2 FQGNSA. The CDR3 loop spans 15 amino acids. The PCR had 60 Vbeta and 13 Jbeta primers. TCRdb keeps only in-frame clones here, not all; method: immunoSEQ multiplex PCR. The sample gives 150,000 to 250,000 clones, 82% of which show up once; about 0.094% is in the top ten. Sequenced: PBMCs. The J gene is TRBJ1-1, the V gene TRBV7-2; maybe TRBD1 (6 bases). The sequence was obtained from a boy aged 2 to 9 in good health and CMV-seronegative. For the CDR3, the DNA is TGTGCCAGCAGCTCGCAGGGGACGAGAAACACTGAAGCTTTCTTT. This gives the protein CASSSQGTRNTEAFF.